A selection of T cell receptor beta chains follows, all from one sample in a study of blood T cell repertoires in COVID-19. The assay was immunoSEQ multiplex PCR, and TCRdb's table has in-frame clones only and misses some. The sample lists fewer than 110,000 clones, 85% occurring once. Input material: peripheral blood. These receptors were taken from a woman aged 70 to 79 with active or convalescent COVID-19. CDR3s include the opening cysteine and the closing phenylalanine or tryptophan. A D gene is named only where the DNA matches it firmly.

V gene: TRBV7-9; D gene: .; J gene: TRBJ1-1; CDR3 protein: CASSSEGGITEAFF
V gene: TRBV4-2; D gene: .; J gene: TRBJ2-1; CDR3 protein: CASSQDSDRNEQFF
V gene: TRBV9; D gene: TRBD1; J gene: TRBJ1-1; CDR3 protein: CASSPGTGNTEAFF
V gene: TRBV23-1; D gene: .; J gene: TRBJ2-2; CDR3 protein: CASSQTRDSNTGELFF
V gene: TRBV5-1; D gene: TRBD1; J gene: TRBJ1-1; CDR3 protein: CASSGTGSVAFF
V gene: TRBV6-5; D gene: TRBD1; J gene: TRBJ1-6; CDR3 protein: CASSYGGQTSPLHF
V gene: TRBV7-2; D gene: TRBD2; J gene: TRBJ2-5; CDR3 protein: CASSFAGGPGETQYF
V gene: TRBV12-2; D gene: .; J gene: TRBJ2-3; CDR3 protein: CASPAGGATDTQYF
V gene: TRBV19; D gene: TRBD2; J gene: TRBJ2-7; CDR3 protein: CASSTGLAGGSYEQYF
V gene: TRBV5-4; D gene: TRBD2; J gene: TRBJ2-3; CDR3 protein: CASSLVGGGRTDTQYF
V gene: TRBV6-5; D gene: TRBD1; J gene: TRBJ2-7; CDR3 protein: CASRTGRNYEQYF